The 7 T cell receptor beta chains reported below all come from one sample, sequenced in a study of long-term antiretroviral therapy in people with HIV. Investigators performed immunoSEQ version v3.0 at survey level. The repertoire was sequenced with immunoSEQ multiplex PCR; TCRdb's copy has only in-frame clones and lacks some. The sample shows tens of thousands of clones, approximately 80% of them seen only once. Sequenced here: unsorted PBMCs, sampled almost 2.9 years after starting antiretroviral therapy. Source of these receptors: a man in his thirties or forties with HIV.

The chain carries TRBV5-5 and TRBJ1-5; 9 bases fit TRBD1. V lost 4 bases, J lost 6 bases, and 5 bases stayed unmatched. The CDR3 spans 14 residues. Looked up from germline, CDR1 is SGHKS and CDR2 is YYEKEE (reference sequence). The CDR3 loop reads CASSPGQGLQPQHF. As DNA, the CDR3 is TGTGCCAGCAGCCCGGGACAGGGCCTTCAGCCCCAGCATTTT. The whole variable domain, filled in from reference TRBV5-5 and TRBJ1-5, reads DAGVTQSPTHLIKTRGQQVTLRCSPISGHKSVSWYQQVLGQGPQFIFQYYEKEERGRGNFPDRFSARQFPNYSSELNVNALLLGDSALYLCASSPGQGLQPQHFGDGTRLSIL.

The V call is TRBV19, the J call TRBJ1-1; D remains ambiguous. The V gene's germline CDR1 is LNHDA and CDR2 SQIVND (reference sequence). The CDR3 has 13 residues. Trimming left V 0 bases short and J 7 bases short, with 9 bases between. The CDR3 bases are TGTGCCAGTAGTATAGAACCCCAGAGTGAAGCTTTCTTT. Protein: CASSIEPQSEAFF.

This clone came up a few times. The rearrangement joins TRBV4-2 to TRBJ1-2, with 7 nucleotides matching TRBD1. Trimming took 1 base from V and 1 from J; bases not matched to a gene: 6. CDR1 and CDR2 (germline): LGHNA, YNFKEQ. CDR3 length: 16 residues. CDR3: CASSQGVGQLNYGYTF. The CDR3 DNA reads TGTGCCAGCAGCCAAGGTGTGGGACAGCTTAACTATGGCTACACCTTC.

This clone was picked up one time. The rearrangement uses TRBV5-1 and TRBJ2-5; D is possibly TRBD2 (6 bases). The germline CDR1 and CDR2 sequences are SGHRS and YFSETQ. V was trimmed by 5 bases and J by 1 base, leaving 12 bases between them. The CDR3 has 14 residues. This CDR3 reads CASSYGSFQETQYF. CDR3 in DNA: TGCGCCAGCAGTTACGGGAGTTTCCAAGAGACCCAGTACTTC. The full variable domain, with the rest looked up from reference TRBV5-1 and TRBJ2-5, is KAGVTQTPRYLIKTRGQQVTLSCSPISGHRSVSWYQQTPGQGLQFLFEYFSETQRNKGNFPGRFSGRQFSNSRSEMNVSTLELGDSALYLCASSYGSFQETQYFGPGTRLLVL.

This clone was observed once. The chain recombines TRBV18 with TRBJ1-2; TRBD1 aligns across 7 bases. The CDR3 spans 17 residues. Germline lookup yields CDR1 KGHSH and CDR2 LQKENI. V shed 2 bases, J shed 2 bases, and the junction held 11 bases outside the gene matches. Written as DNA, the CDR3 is TGTGCCAGCTCACCAGCCGGCCCCGGGACAGCAAACTATGGCTACACCTTC. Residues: CASSPAGPGTANYGYTF.

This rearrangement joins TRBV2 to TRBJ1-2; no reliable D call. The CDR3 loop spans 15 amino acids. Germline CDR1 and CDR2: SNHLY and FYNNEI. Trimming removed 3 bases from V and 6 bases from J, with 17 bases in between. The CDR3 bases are TGTGCCAGCAGTGATTTTCTCGCACCCTCAAATGGCTACACCTTC. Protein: CASSDFLAPSNGYTF.

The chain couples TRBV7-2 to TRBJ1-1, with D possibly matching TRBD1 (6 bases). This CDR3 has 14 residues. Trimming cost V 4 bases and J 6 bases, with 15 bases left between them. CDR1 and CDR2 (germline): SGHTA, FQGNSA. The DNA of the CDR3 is TGTGCCAGCAGCTCCAAGACAGGTCCGGCTGAAGCTTTCTTT. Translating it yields CASSSKTGPAEAFF. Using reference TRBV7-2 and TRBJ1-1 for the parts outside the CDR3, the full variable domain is GAGVSQSPSNKVTEKGKDVELRCDPISGHTALYWYRQSLGQGLEFLIYFQGNSAPDKSGLPSDRFSAERTGGSVSTLTIQRTQQEDSAVYLCASSSKTGPAEAFFGQGTRLTVV.